A selection of T cell receptor beta chains follows, all from one sample in a study of type 1 regulatory T cells. Via MiXCR, TCRdb re-called the reads, giving one row per CDR3 protein. The data hold roughly 46,000 distinct CDR3 sequences, with 10% to 15% observed a single time. The antigens of these receptors remain unknown. Sequencing used cultured non-Tr1 T cells, either the whole culture or a sorted T cell fraction (not recorded which). These receptors were collected from a human donor in good health. CDR3s include the opening cysteine and the closing phenylalanine or tryptophan. A D gene is named only where the DNA matches it firmly. Size is omitted from some rows. Given values are once, few, many or a class for expanded clones.

>13|few|-|TRBV7-2|TRBJ1-1
TGTGCCAGCAGCTTCTTGGCCGACACTGAAGCTTTCTTT
CASSFLADTEAFF
>15|-|-|TRBV5-1|TRBJ2-1
TGCGCCCGCAGCGAAGAGCGGGCGTCAGGTAATGAGCAGTTCTTC
CARSEERASGNEQFF
>15|few|TRBD2|TRBV7-2|TRBJ2-1
TGTGCCAGCGGAACGGGGAGCGGGAGTCGCCATGAGCAGTTCTTC
CASGTGSGSRHEQFF
>14|many|-|TRBV5-6|TRBJ1-1
TGTGCCAGCAGCTCCCGGACGGGCTACACTGAAGCTTTCTTT
CASSSRTGYTEAFF
>13|-|-|TRBV30|TRBJ1-3
TGTGCCTGGAGGACAGTCTCTGGAAACACCATATATTTT
CAWRTVSGNTIYF
>13|few|-|TRBV30|TRBJ2-5
TGTGCCTGGAATTTATTTTTGGAAGAGACCCAGTACTTC
CAWNLFLEETQYF
>13|many|-|TRBV18|TRBJ2-1
TGTGCCAGCTCACCATTCCCCTACAATGAGCAGTTCTTC
CASSPFPYNEQFF
>16|-|TRBD1|TRBV12-3/TRBV12-4|TRBJ2-5
TGTGCCAGCTCCTATCCCCCCGCGACAGGGCGAGAGACCCAGTACTTC
CASSYPPATGRETQYF
>13|many|-|TRBV5-1|TRBJ2-5
TGCGCCAGCAGCGCGCGCCTAGGGGAGACCCAGTACTTC
CASSARLGETQYF
>12|-|TRBD1|TRBV6-2/TRBV6-3|TRBJ2-5
TGTGCCAGCAGGGACAGGGGAGAGACCAAGTACTTC
CASRDRGETKYF
>15|many|TRBD2|TRBV20-1|TRBJ2-1
TGCAGTGCTAGTCAGGGACTAGCGGGAGTGGTTGAGCAGTTCTTC
CSASQGLAGVVEQFF
>18|many|-|TRBV6-5|TRBJ2-4
TGTGCCAGCAGACCACGGGGGGCGGGAGAGAACCGTAAAAACATTCAGTACTTC
CASRPRGAGENRKNIQYF
>12|many|-|TRBV29-1|TRBJ1-1
TGCAGCGTTGAAGAAGGAGTGGCTGAAGCTTTCTTT
CSVEEGVAEAFF
>14|-|-|TRBV15|TRBJ2-1
TGTGCCACCAGCAGAGATCACCCATTCAATGAGCAGTTCTTC
CATSRDHPFNEQFF
>12|-|-|TRBV20-1|TRBJ2-5
TGCAGTGCTAGACTGGCGGGAGAGACCCAGTACTTC
CSARLAGETQYF
>13|-|TRBD1|TRBV6-6|TRBJ1-5
TGTGCCAGCAGCCTTTTCACAGGGGCCCCGGGGCATTTT
CASSLFTGAPGHF
>12|few|TRBD1|TRBV29-1|TRBJ1-2
TGCAGCGTTGCGCAGGGGGGATATGGCTACACCTTC
CSVAQGGYGYTF
>16|few|-|TRBV3-1|TRBJ2-2
TGTGCCAGCAGCCAAGGGAAGCCGACTCTCACCGGGGAGCTGTTTTTT
CASSQGKPTLTGELFF
>15|many|-|TRBV7-9|TRBJ2-2
TGTGCCAGCAGCTCACAGACTATCTCCACCGGGGAGCTGTTTTTT
CASSSQTISTGELFF
>14|-|-|TRBV7-2|TRBJ2-7
TGTGCCAGCAACATTGCGGGTTTACAAGGCGAGCAGTACTTC
CASNIAGLQGEQYF
>16|many|-|TRBV5-1|TRBJ2-1
TGCGCCAGCAGCTTGGGTCAGGGGCCCTCCTACAATGAGCAGTTCTTC
CASSLGQGPSYNEQFF
>15|many|TRBD1|TRBV5-6|TRBJ1-4
TGTGCCAGCAGCTTGCGGGGGACAGGACACGAAAAACTGTTTTTT
CASSLRGTGHEKLFF
>14|many|-|TRBV7-2|TRBJ2-3
TGTGCCAGCAGCCCCCCCCCGGGGGCAGATACGCAGTATTTT
CASSPPPGADTQYF
>12|-|-|TRBV7-3|TRBJ2-3
TGTGCCAGCAGCTTAACCAGGGATACGCAGTATTTT
CASSLTRDTQYF
>16|many|-|TRBV18|TRBJ2-2
TGTGCCAGCTCACCAATGCAGGCGGCGAACACCGGGGAGCTGTTTTTT
CASSPMQAANTGELFF
>13|-|-|TRBV19|TRBJ2-7
TGTGCCAGTAGTTTGGGCAGAACCTACGAGCAGTACTTC
CASSLGRTYEQYF
>16|few|-|TRBV4-2|TRBJ2-3
TGTGCCAGCAGCCAGGCGGACGGGGGTAGCACAGATACGCAGTATTTT
CASSQADGGSTDTQYF
>15|many|-|TRBV18|TRBJ2-2
TGTGCCAGCTCCCCTCGGTCAGCGAACACCGGGGAGCTGTTTTTT
CASSPRSANTGELFF
>14|-|-|TRBV2|TRBJ1-2
TGTGCCAGCAGTGTAGCCCGGGACTCCGGGGGCTACACCTTC
CASSVARDSGGYTF
>14|few|-|TRBV7-2|TRBJ1-1
TGTGCCAGCAGCTCCAGGGGCGAGAACACTGAAGCTTTCTTT
CASSSRGENTEAFF
>15|-|-|TRBV27|TRBJ2-7
TGTGCCAGCAGTCCTTGGGCAGGCGGGACCTACGAGCAGTACTTC
CASSPWAGGTYEQYF
>15|few|TRBD2|TRBV7-2|TRBJ2-1
TGTGCCAGCAGAGCGCGGGGGAACTCCTACAATGAGCAGTTCTTC
CASRARGNSYNEQFF
>13|many|TRBD2|TRBV29-1|TRBJ2-5
TGCAGCGTTGAGCGGGGGGCGCAAGAGACCCAGTACTTC
CSVERGAQETQYF
>12|-|-|TRBV20-1|TRBJ2-3
TGCAGTGCTCCTGACCAAAAAGATACGCAGTATTTT
CSAPDQKDTQYF
>10|-|-|TRBV20-1|TRBJ2-5
TGCAGTGCAGGGACGGAGACCCAGTACTTC
CSAGTETQYF
>16|-|TRBD2|TRBV20-1|TRBJ2-7
TGCAGTGCTAGACAACCCTCTAGCGGGACCTCCTACGAGCAGTACTTC
CSARQPSSGTSYEQYF
>12|many|-|TRBV5-1|TRBJ1-4
TGCGCCAGCAGGGGACAAAATGAAAAACTGTTTTTT
CASRGQNEKLFF
>15|many|-|TRBV9|TRBJ1-2
TGTGCCAGCAGCGTTGGAGGGAAAGCTAACTATGGCTACACCTTC
CASSVGGKANYGYTF
>17|few|TRBD2|TRBV18|TRBJ2-5
TGTGCCAGCTCACCTCGAACTAGCGGAAGAAATCAAGAGACCCAGTACTTC
CASSPRTSGRNQETQYF
>16|many|TRBD2|TRBV27|TRBJ2-3
TGTGCCACGACTAGCGGGAGGGCCGGCGTGACAGATACGCAGTATTTT
CATTSGRAGVTDTQYF
>16|many|TRBD2|TRBV7-2|TRBJ2-3
TGTGCCAGCAGCTTTGGGCTAGCGGGAGGGCCAGATACGCAGTATTTT
CASSFGLAGGPDTQYF
>12|-|-|TRBV29-1|TRBJ2-1
TGCAGCGGGTCCGGGAGTATCAATGAGCAGTTCTTC
CSGSGSINEQFF